This TCR beta chain stems from a study of T-cell memory formation after mild COVID-19. Study-level points and caveats: Day 15 to 85 contracting clones showed balanced CD4/CD8; later expanders leaned CD4+.

As to this clonotype: Antigen: not known.

5'RACE with constant-segment primers yielded barcoded, UMI-tagged TCR alpha and TCR beta cDNA libraries. TCRdb re-called the 5' RACE reads through MiXCR, storing one row per CDR3 protein. The sample yields approximately 410,000 distinct CDR3 sequences, 20% to 25% seen once. The V gene lost 0 bases and the J gene lost 5 bases, with 8 bases spanning the gap. CDR1 MNHEY and CDR2 SVGEGT come from the germline V gene. CDR3 length equals 14 residues. The V gene is TRBV6-2 or TRBV6-3, the J gene TRBJ2-1; D gene ambiguous. This TCR was recovered from an adult woman who had mild COVID-19 (a few samples of this study predate the infection). Cell type and time point are not known. What was sequenced was PBMCs or a T cell subset sorted from them (not recorded which). The CDR3 loop reads CASSYSLPNNEQFF. DNA for the CDR3: TGTGCCAGCAGTTACTCGCTCCCAAACAATGAGCAGTTCTTC.